This T cell receptor (beta chain) is drawn from a study of Ad26.COV2.S vaccination and SARS-CoV-2 variants (dated by TCRdb to about 2021). Background for the entire study: Vaccine-arm donors were drawn from COV1001, a multicentre, randomized, double-blind, placebo-controlled phase I-IIa trial of Ad26.COV2.S in healthy adults. Ad26.COV2.S was administered intramuscularly at 5 x 10^10 or 1 x 10^11 viral particles, either as a single shot or as two shots given 56 days apart. Participants in the trial were split at random into five groups of five each, receiving low-dose or high-dose Ad26.COV2.S once or twice, or else placebo on both occasions. A total of roughly 30 samples were included in the TCR-sequenced set, comprising around 19 Ad26.COV2.S vaccine recipients, 5 placebo recipients and 8 SARS-CoV-2 convalescent individuals. Investigators remained blinded to trial group allocation during experiments and outcome assessment. The specificity and breadth of SARS-CoV-2-reactive T cell receptors after Ad26.COV2.S vaccination were assessed by TCRbeta repertoire sequencing. Paper-wide results and their limitations: Comparable non-spike TCR breadth was observed between vaccine and placebo recipients, consistent with only spike being contained in the vaccine. Compared with placebo recipients, Ad26.COV2.S recipients showed higher spike-specific TCR breadth (P = 0.0014). The study was not powered for comparison of responses between vaccine doses or regimens. Substantial breadth of spike-specific CD8+ and CD4+ T cell responses was reported after vaccination. The authors noted that the TCR breadth and depth analyses may have underestimated total T cell responses.

TCRbeta CDR3 regions were sequenced with the immunoSEQ Assay. After extraction, genomic DNA underwent amplification by bias-controlled multiplex PCR, followed by high-throughput sequencing. The source study handled its data this way. To quantify the absolute abundance of every unique TCRbeta CDR3 region, sequences were collapsed and filtered. T cell fraction was estimated by normalizing TCRbeta template counts to usable DNA, with usable DNA measured through amplification of reference genes found in all nucleated cells. Repertoire TCRs were annotated as SARS-CoV-2-specific when V gene, CDR3 amino acid sequence and J gene were exactly matched to a known reactive TCR set. The reference SARS-CoV-2 TCR set came from MIRA and was filtered for enrichment in COVID-19-positive ImmuneCODE repertoires, removing public or cross-reactive TCRs. Based on the MIRA antigens, annotated TCRs were further analysed at the level of specific ORF or position within ORF. Depth was the summed frequency of annotated unique rearrangements, while breadth was defined as annotated unique rearrangements over total unique productive rearrangements. TCR breadth was compared between groups using two-sided Wilcoxon rank-sum tests. Entries here come from immuneACCESS through TCRdb and include only in-frame sequences with V and J called. Some clones fail to appear in such tables; in the studies checked, an unresolved V gene covers under half of the shortfall, and the cause of the remainder is unknown. V and J calls and clone size are those listed in that table; D and trimming were worked out from the DNA. The sample has around 450,000 clones on record, roughly nine tenths of them singletons. Over 2.5% of the sample comes from the top ten.

The treatment or condition label, read with the paper, signifies: around 19 received Ad26.COV2.S at low or high dose, single or two shots; about 5 received placebo; per-sample allocation not given. Repertoires of vaccine and placebo recipients were sequenced from samples taken on day 63 after the first injection. In Cohort 1b, roughly 25 adults aged 18-55 years were enrolled at a single site in Boston, USA, between 29 July and 7 August 2020. Ad26.COV2.S was a replication-incompetent adenovirus type 26 vector that expressed a prefusion-stabilized SARS-CoV-2 spike protein derived from the original Wuhan strain. Concerning this clone itself: Its recognized antigen is unknown. The sample holds no much larger clone one base away, and base qualities are not on file.

The sequence was obtained from a person between 18 and 60 years old who received the Ad26.COV2.S COVID-19 vaccine or a placebo. The material was peripheral blood, obtained in a trial of Ad26.COV2.S vaccine versus placebo.

The sequenced DNA: TGTGCCAGTAGTATAGGGGTATTGGGAGATCTGTACTTC. The translation is CASSIGVLGDLYF. The V gene is TRBV19 and the J gene is TRBJ2-4; TRBD2 is a possible D gene, resting on 5 matching bases. The CDR3 runs 13 amino acids, cysteine and phenylalanine included. Just CDR3 DNA is preserved here, 39 bases in frame from base 1. CDR1 and CDR2 were assigned from the germline V gene (reference sequence) as LNHDA and SQIVND. Trimming removed 1 base from V and 15 bases from J, leaving 16 bases between the germline ends.